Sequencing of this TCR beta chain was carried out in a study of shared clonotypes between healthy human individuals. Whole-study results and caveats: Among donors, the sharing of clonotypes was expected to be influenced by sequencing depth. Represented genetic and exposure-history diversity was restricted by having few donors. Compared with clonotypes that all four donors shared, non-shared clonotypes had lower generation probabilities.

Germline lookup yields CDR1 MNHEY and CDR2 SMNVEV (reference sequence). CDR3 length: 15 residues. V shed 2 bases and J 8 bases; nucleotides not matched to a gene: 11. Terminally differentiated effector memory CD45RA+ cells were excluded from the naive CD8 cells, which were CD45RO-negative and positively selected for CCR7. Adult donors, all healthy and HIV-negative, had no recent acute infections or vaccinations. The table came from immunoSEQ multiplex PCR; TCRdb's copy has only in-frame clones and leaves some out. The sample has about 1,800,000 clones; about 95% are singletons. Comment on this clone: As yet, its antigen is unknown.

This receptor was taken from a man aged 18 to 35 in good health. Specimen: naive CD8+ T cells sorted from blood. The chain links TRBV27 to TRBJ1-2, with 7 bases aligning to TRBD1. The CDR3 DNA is TGTGCCAGCAGTTTAAGCCAGGGAGGGGGCGGGGGCTACACCTTC. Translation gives CASSLSQGGGGGYTF.